The clone carrying this T cell receptor (beta chain) was counted at least ten times. Its antigen remains unknown. This specimen comes from a study of metastatic and nonmetastatic thyroid tumors. Study background: The authors compared repertoires across blood and tumor or nodule tissue from malignant and benign thyroid patients.

Germline V gene lookup returns CDR1 SGDLS and CDR2 YYNGEE. Trimming shortened V by 0 bases and J by 1 base, and 7 bases separated the two germline ends. This CDR3 has 14 amino acids. Original analysis: The study's classifier, a distant-metastasis tool for papillary thyroid cancer, was built using CDR3 differences across clinicopathological groups. From the PCR reads, TCRdb re-called clones with MiXCR. The V and J calls, along with clone size, are taken from TCRdb and not from the paper's own processing. The sample has around 27,000 clones; more than 20% are singletons. Study outcomes and limitations: It was reportedly found that TCR beta diversity was significantly higher in malignant thyroid tumors than in benign nodules, a difference seen in both blood and tumor samples.

There were no patients who had received any treatment before thyroid surgery. Sequencing used blood. This receptor was taken from a female donor with papillary thyroid cancer or a benign thyroid nodule (not recorded which). Some clones in this sample may be carry-over from other donors' samples. The rearrangement uses TRBV9 and TRBJ2-5; D gene uncertain. The CDR3 sequence is CASSVGDIQETQYF. The CDR3 region has the DNA TGTGCCAGCAGCGTAGGGGATATCCAAGAGACCCAGTACTTC.